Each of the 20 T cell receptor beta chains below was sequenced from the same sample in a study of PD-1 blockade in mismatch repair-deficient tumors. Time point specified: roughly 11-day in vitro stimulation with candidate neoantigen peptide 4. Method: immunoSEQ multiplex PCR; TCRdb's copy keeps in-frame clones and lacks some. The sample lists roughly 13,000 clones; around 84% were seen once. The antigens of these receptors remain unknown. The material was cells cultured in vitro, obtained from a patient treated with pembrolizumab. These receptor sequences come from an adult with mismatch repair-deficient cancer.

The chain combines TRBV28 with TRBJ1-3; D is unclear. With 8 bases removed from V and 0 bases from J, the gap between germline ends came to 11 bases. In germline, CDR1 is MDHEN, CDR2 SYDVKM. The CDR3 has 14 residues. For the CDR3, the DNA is TGTGCCAGCCTCTTACCTGGCTCTGGAAACACCATATATTTT. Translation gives CASLLPGSGNTIYF.

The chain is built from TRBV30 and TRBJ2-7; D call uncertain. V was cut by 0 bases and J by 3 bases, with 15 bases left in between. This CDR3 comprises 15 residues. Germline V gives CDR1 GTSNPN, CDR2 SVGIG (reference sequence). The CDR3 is CAWSVGGNGVYEQYF. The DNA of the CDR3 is TGTGCCTGGAGTGTAGGCGGTAATGGGGTCTACGAGCAGTACTTC.

The chain's CDR3 is CACRGLAGDVEQYF. The DNA for the CDR3 is TGTGCCTGCCGGGGACTAGCGGGAGATGTCGAGCAGTACTTC. The chain employs TRBV30 and TRBJ2-7; 14 bases line up with TRBD2. CDR1 GTSNPN and CDR2 SVGIG come from the germline V gene (reference sequence). The V segment lost 6 bases and the J segment 6 bases; nucleotides outside the gene matches: 7. CDR3 length equals 14 residues. Full variable domain (missing parts from reference TRBV30 and TRBJ2-7): SQTIHQWPATLVQPVGSPLSLECTVEGTSNPNLYWYRQAAGRGLQLLFYSVGIGQISSEVPQNLSASRPQDRQFILSSKKLLLSDSGFYLCACRGLAGDVEQYFGPGTRLTVT.

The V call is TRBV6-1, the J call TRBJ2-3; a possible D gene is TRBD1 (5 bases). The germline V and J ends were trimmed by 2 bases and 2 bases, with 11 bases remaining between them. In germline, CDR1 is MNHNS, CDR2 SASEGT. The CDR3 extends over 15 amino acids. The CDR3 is CASSEWGGLTDTQYF. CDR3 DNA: TGTGCCAGCAGTGAATGGGGCGGCCTCACAGATACGCAGTATTTT.

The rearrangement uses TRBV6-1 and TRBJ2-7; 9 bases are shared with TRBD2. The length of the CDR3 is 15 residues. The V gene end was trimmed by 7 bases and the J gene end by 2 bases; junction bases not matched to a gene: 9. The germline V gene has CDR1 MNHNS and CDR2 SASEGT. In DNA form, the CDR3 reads TGTGCCAGCACCGCTGAGGGACTAGCTCCCTACGAGCAGTACTTC. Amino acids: CASTAEGLAPYEQYF.

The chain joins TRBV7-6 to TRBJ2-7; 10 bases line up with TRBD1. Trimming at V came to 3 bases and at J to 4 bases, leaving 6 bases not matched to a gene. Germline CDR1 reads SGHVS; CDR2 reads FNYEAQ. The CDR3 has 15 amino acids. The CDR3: CASSLGTGAEYEQYF. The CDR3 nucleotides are TGTGCCAGCAGCTTGGGGACAGGGGCTGAATACGAGCAGTACTTC.

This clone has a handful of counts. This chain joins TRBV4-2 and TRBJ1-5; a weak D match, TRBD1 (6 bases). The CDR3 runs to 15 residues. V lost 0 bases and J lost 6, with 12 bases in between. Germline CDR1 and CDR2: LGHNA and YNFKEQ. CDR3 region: CASSQDIGGTQPQHF. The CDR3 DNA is TGTGCCAGCAGCCAAGATATTGGGGGCACTCAGCCCCAGCATTTT.

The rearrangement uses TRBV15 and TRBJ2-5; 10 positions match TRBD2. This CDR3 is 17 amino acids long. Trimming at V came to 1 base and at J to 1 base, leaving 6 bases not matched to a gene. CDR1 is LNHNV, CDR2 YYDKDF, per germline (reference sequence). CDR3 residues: CATSRGGTSGIQETQYF. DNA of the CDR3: TGTGCCACCAGCAGAGGGGGAACTAGCGGGATCCAAGAGACCCAGTACTTC.

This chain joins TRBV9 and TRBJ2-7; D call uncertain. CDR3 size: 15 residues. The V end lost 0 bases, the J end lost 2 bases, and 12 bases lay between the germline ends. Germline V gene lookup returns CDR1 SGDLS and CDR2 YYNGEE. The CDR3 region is CASSVEMGPTYEQYF. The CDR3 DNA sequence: TGTGCCAGCAGCGTAGAAATGGGCCCTACCTACGAGCAGTACTTC.

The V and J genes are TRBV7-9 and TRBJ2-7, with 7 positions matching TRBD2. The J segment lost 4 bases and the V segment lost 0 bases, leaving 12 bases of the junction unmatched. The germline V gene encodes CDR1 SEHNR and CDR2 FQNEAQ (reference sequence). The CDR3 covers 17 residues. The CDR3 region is CASSLAVGRVPSYEQYF. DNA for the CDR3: TGTGCCAGCAGCTTAGCGGTGGGGAGGGTACCGTCTTACGAGCAGTACTTC.

The CDR3 DNA sequence: TGTGCCAGCCGGAATCCGGGACAGGGGAGAGATGGCTACACCTTC. Translated: CASRNPGQGRDGYTF. V is TRBV27 and J is TRBJ1-2; 10 bases agree with TRBD1. Germline CDR1 is MNHEY and CDR2 is SMNVEV (reference sequence). CDR3 size: 15 residues. Trimming cost V 8 bases and J 6 bases; bases outside gene matches: 12.

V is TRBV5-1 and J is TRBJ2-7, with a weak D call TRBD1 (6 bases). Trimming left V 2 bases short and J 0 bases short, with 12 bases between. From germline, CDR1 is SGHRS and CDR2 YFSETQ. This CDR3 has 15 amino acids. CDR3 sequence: CASSFVDRSSYEQYF. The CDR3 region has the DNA TGCGCCAGCAGCTTTGTAGACAGGAGCTCCTACGAGCAGTACTTC.

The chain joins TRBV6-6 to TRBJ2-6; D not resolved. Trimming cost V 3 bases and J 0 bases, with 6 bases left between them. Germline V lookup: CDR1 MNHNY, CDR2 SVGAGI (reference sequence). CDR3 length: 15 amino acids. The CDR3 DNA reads TGTGCCAGCAGTTATGATGGCTCTGGGGCCAACGTCCTGACTTTC. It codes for CASSYDGSGANVLTF.

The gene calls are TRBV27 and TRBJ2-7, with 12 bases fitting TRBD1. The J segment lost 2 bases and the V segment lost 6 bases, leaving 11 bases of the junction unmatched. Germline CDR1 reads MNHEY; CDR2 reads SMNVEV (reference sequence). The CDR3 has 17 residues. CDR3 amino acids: CASSTMGQGAIPYEQYF. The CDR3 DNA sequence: TGTGCCAGCAGCACCATGGGACAGGGGGCTATTCCCTACGAGCAGTACTTC.

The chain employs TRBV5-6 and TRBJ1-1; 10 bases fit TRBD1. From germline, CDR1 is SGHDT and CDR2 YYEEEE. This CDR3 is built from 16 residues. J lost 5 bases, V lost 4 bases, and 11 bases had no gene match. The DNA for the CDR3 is TGTGCCAGCAGCAAGGACAGGGGGGCGATGTGGACTGAAGCTTTCTTT. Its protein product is CASSKDRGAMWTEAFF. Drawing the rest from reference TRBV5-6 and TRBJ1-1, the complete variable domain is DAGVTQSPTHLIKTRGQQVTLRCSPKSGHDTVSWYQQALGQGPQFIFQYYEEEERQRGNFPDRFSGHQFPNYSSELNVNALLLGDSALYLCASSKDRGAMWTEAFFGQGTRLTVV.

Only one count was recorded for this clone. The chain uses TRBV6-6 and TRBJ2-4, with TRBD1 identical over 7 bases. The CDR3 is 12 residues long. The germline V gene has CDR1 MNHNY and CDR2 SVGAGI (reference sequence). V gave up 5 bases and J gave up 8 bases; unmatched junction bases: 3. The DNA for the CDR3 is TGTGCCAGCAGTAGACAGGGAGACATTCAGTACTTC. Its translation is CASSRQGDIQYF.

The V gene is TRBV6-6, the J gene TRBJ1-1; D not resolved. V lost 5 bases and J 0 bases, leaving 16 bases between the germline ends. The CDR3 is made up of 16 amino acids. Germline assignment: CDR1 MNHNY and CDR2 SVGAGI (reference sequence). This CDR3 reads CASSPNSYLLNTEAFF. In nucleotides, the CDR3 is TGTGCCAGCAGTCCGAACAGTTACTTATTGAACACTGAAGCTTTCTTT.

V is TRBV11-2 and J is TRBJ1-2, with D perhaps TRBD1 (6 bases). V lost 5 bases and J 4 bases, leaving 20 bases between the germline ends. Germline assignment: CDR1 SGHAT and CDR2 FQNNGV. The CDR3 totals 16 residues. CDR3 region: CASSPRWTARLYGYTF. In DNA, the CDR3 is TGTGCCAGCAGCCCCCGGTGGACAGCCAGACTCTATGGCTACACCTTC.

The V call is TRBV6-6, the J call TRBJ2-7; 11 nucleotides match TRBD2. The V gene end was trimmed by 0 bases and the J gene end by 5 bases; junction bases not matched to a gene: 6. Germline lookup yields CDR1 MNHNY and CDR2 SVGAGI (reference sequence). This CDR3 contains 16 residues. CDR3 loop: CASSYSSTSGSHEQYF. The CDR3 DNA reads TGTGCCAGCAGTTACTCATCCACTAGCGGGAGCCACGAGCAGTACTTC.

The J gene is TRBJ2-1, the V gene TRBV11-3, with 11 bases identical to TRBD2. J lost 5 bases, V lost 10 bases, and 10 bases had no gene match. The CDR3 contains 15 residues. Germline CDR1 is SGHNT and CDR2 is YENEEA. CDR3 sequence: CATTLAGVSNNEQFF. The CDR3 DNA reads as TGTGCCACCACACTAGCGGGAGTATCCAACAATGAGCAGTTCTTC.